These 7 T cell receptor beta chains originate from one sample sequenced in a study of CD8+ T cells in alopecia areata. After isolation, RNA underwent reverse transcription to generate cDNA as the sequencing template. Sequenced by immunoSEQ multiplex PCR; TCRdb stores in-frame clones only, minus some. The repertoire consists of about 200,000 clones, with around two fifths occurring once and the leading ten covering 0.45% to 0.55%. Treatment specified: oral pan-JAK inhibitor, 5-10 mg twice daily. Sequencing used CD4+ T cells sorted from blood, obtained between weeks 30 and 35, from a patient treated with tofacitinib. The receptors here all came from a human donor with alopecia areata.

Remarks on this clone: The sample contains more than one DNA sequence encoding this CDR3. This chain uses TRBV9 with TRBJ1-1; D not resolved. The CDR3 length is 14 residues. The V end lost 2 bases, the J end lost 0 bases, and 8 bases lay between the germline ends. Germline V gene data show CDR1 as SGDLS and CDR2 as YYNGEE. The CDR3 reads CASSVDPLNTEAFF. The CDR3 nucleotides are TGTGCCAGCAGCGTTGACCCGTTGAACACTGAAGCTTTCTTT.

CDR3 nucleotide sequence: TGTGCCAGTAGTGCTATCGACAGGGCAGTTAGCAATCAGCCCCAGCATTTT. Translation: CASSAIDRAVSNQPQHF. The rearrangement links TRBV19 to TRBJ1-5; 7 bases match TRBD1. The CDR3 contains 17 residues. V dropped 5 bases and J dropped 0; count of bases not matched to a gene: 10. Germline CDR1 reads LNHDA; CDR2 reads SQIVND (reference sequence).

V gene TRBV6-5 combines with J gene TRBJ2-2; TRBD2 is a possible D gene (6 bases). Trimming pared 10 bases from V and 0 bases from J, leaving 15 bases between. This CDR3 spans 15 amino acids. Germline V CDR1 and CDR2: MNHEY, SVGAGI. This CDR3 is CATRRGLTNTGELFF. In DNA, the CDR3 is TGTGCCACTAGACGGGGACTCACGAACACCGGGGAGCTGTTTTTT.

J is TRBJ2-1 and V is TRBV7-9; maybe TRBD1 (6 bases). Looked up from germline, CDR1 is SEHNR and CDR2 is FQNEAQ (reference sequence). Trimming pared 3 bases from V and 11 bases from J, leaving 17 bases between. This CDR3 is 14 amino acids long. CDR3 loop: CASSLALTGPQQFF. The DNA for the CDR3 is TGTGCCAGCAGCTTGGCCTTGACAGGCCCACAGCAGTTCTTC.

The chain recombines TRBV5-1 with TRBJ2-6; D perhaps matches TRBD2 (5 bases). With 1 base removed from V and 0 bases from J, the gap between germline ends came to 14 bases. The germline V gene encodes CDR1 SGHRS and CDR2 YFSETQ. CDR3 size: 18 residues. CDR3 nucleotide sequence: TGCGCCAGCAGCTTGAGCGGCAGTACGACCTCTGGGGCCAACGTCCTGACTTTC. Encoded protein: CASSLSGSTTSGANVLTF.

This clone was seen only a few times. This chain connects TRBV7-3 to TRBJ2-5; 10 bases agree with TRBD2. J lost 2 bases, V lost 3 bases, and 3 bases had no gene match. In germline, CDR1 is SGHTA, CDR2 FQGTGA. The CDR3 length is 15 residues. CDR3 sequence reads: CASSLSGREQETQYF. CDR3 DNA sequence: TGTGCCAGCAGCTTGAGCGGGAGGGAACAAGAGACCCAGTACTTC. The full variable domain, in which reference TRBV7-3 and TRBJ2-5 provide the parts outside the CDR3, is GAGVSQTPSNKVTEKGKYVELRCDPISGHTALYWYRQSLGQGPEFLIYFQGTGAADDSGLPNDRFFAVRPEGSVSTLKIQRTERGDSAVYLCASSLSGREQETQYFGPGTRLLVL.

The CDR3 bases are TGTGCCAGCGTCCAGAGTAACTCTGGAAACACCATATATTTT. Its translation is CASVQSNSGNTIYF. The chain is built from TRBV2 and TRBJ1-3, with D unclear. CDR3 length: 14 amino acids. Germline-derived CDR1 and CDR2 are SNHLY and FYNNEI. V shed 8 bases and J shed 0 bases, with 11 bases lying between them.